A single sample is the source of the 10 T cell receptor beta chains below, sequenced in a study of blood T cells in healthy people across ages. Next came a second PCR, run for about 6 to 12 cycles, which used a sample-barcoded 5' primer along with a J-beta primer mix. TCRdb re-called the 5' RACE reads through MiXCR, storing one row per CDR3 protein. This sample has around 1,900,000 distinct CDR3 sequences, with about two fifths found just once. The sample comprised blood. Receptor source: a human donor in good health.

CDR3 DNA: TGTGCCAGCAGCCAAGGGGGTCCCGAAGTTTCCTATGGCTACACCTTC. Its protein is CASSQGGPEVSYGYTF. The chain uses TRBV3-1 and TRBJ1-2; the D is unclear. This CDR3 comprises 16 residues. Trimming cost V 1 base and J 4 bases, with 16 bases left between them. Per the germline V gene, CDR1 is LGHDT and CDR2 is YNNKEL (reference sequence).

The table lists this clonotype with a few counts. The rearrangement links TRBV5-5 to TRBJ2-7; 7 positions match TRBD1. CDR1 and CDR2 (germline): SGHKS, YYEKEE (reference sequence). After removal of 4 bases from V and 0 bases from J, the junction contained 7 bases not matched to a gene. The CDR3 is 15 amino acids. CDR3 in amino acids: CASSGVDRDSYEQYF. The DNA for the CDR3 is TGTGCCAGCAGCGGAGTCGACAGGGACTCCTACGAGCAGTACTTC.

V is TRBV29-1 and J is TRBJ1-1; D is unresolved. This CDR3 is built from 13 residues. Per the germline V gene, CDR1 is SQVTM and CDR2 is ANQGSEA. The V and J ends lost 4 bases and 1 base respectively, with 10 bases between them. CDR3 protein: CSVGPTGNTEAFF. Here the CDR3 DNA reads TGCAGCGTTGGTCCAACGGGGAACACTGAAGCTTTCTTT. Full variable domain (outside the CDR3, taken from reference TRBV29-1 and TRBJ1-1): SAVISQKPSRDICQRGTSLTIQCQVDSQVTMMFWYRQQPGQSLTLIATANQGSEATYESGFVIDKFPISRPNLTFSTLTVSNMSPEDSSIYLCSVGPTGNTEAFFGQGTRLTVV.

The chain joins TRBV7-2 to TRBJ2-4; either TRBD1 or TRBD2 may fit D (5 bases each). V was pared by 1 base and J by 13 bases, with 20 bases between. CDR1 is SGHTA and CDR2 is FQGNSA in the germline V gene. The CDR3 length is 15 residues. This chain's CDR3 is CASSLDGEGLGEQYF. CDR3 coding DNA: TGTGCCAGCAGCTTAGACGGCGAGGGGTTGGGGGAGCAGTACTTC.

This clonotype was seen repeatedly, ten times or more. CDR3 in amino acids: CASSVDRGAYNEQFF. In DNA, the CDR3 is TGTGCCAGCAGCGTAGACCGGGGCGCCTACAATGAGCAGTTCTTC. The V and J genes are TRBV9 and TRBJ2-1; either TRBD1 or TRBD2 may fit D (5 bases each). V lost 0 bases to trimming and J lost 2 bases, with 9 bases between them. The germline V gene has CDR1 SGDLS and CDR2 YYNGEE. This CDR3 has 15 residues.

The CDR3 nucleotides read TGCAGTGCTCCTGTGACAGGGCTGGGGGAGACCCAGTACTTC. It translates to CSAPVTGLGETQYF. This chain joins TRBV20-1 and TRBJ2-5, with 7 bases lining up with TRBD1. The V segment lost 5 bases and the J segment 5 bases; nucleotides outside the gene matches: 11. CDR1 DFQATT and CDR2 SNEGSKA come from the germline V gene (reference sequence). The CDR3 totals 14 residues.

Only a few counts were recorded for this clonotype. In DNA, the CDR3 is TGCGCCAGCAGCCGGGGGACTACCTACAATGAGCAGTTCTTC. It encodes CASSRGTTYNEQFF. J is TRBJ2-1 and V is TRBV4-3, with TRBD2 matching 7 bases. The CDR3 is 14 amino acids. With 4 bases clipped from V and 2 bases from J, the junction kept 2 bases outside the gene matches. Per germline, CDR1 LGHNA and CDR2 YSLEER.

This clonotype was seen repeatedly, ten times or more. The chain joins TRBV10-3 to TRBJ2-7; possible D gene TRBD1, 5 bases. CDR3 size: 14 residues. Deletions cut 7 bases from V and 2 bases from J, with 15 bases between. Germline-derived CDR1 and CDR2 are ENHRY and SYGVKD. CDR3 protein: CAITDDSEAYEQYF. The CDR3 region has the DNA TGTGCCATCACAGATGACAGCGAAGCCTACGAGCAGTACTTC.

The table lists this clonotype with a few counts. The rearrangement uses TRBV29-1 and TRBJ2-3; D not resolved. The germline gives CDR1 SQVTM, CDR2 ANQGSEA. This CDR3 has 10 amino acids. Between the trimmed V and J ends, which lost 8 bases and 3 bases, there was a span of 6 bases. CDR3 sequence reads: CSHGTDTQYF. CDR3 DNA: TGCAGCCATGGAACAGATACGCAGTATTTT.

This clonotype was found a few times. The CDR3 coding sequence is TGTGCCAGCAGTTACGAGTGGCCAATGTTGGGGGTTAGACTAGATACGCAGTATTTT. This codes for CASSYEWPMLGVRLDTQYF. This chain uses TRBV6-5 with TRBJ2-3, with D perhaps assigned TRBD1 or TRBD2 (5 bases each). The germline V gene encodes CDR1 MNHEY and CDR2 SVGAGI. The CDR3 sequence is 19 residues long. V shed 2 bases and J shed 5 bases, with 26 bases lying between them.